This TCR beta chain was recovered during a study of blood T cell repertoires in COVID-19. Generated by immunoSEQ multiplex PCR, the TCRdb table keeps only in-frame clones and is missing some. The sample has about 500,000 clones, 85% to 90% seen once. After removal of 4 bases from V and 5 bases from J, the junction contained 14 bases not matched to a gene. Germline V CDR1 and CDR2: MNHEY, SVGAGI. The CDR3 runs 16 residues. Input material: peripheral blood. The receptor was isolated from a man younger than 30 with COVID-19, enrolled during active disease. J is TRBJ2-7 and V is TRBV6-5; 7 positions match TRBD2. CDR3 sequence: CASSSLASGKIHEQYF. CDR3 in DNA: TGTGCCAGCAGTTCCCTCGCTAGCGGTAAGATCCACGAGCAGTACTTC.